This T cell receptor beta chain was recovered during a study of blood T cell repertoires in COVID-19. Study at large: Sites in the United States, Italy and Spain provided acute and convalescent COVID-19 samples. T cells, B-cell-depleted T cells, or PBMCs provided the cDNA or gDNA that served as material.

Only in-frame clones appear in the TCRdb table, and some are missing; sequencing was by immunoSEQ multiplex PCR. The repertoire includes 55,000 to 75,000 clones, approximately 86% of them detected once, and 15% to 20% sits in the top ten. The CDR3 is 14 amino acids. CDR1 is LGHNA, CDR2 YSLEER, per germline. V gave up 5 bases and J gave up 6 bases; unmatched junction bases: 6. The rearrangement uses TRBV4-3 and TRBJ2-2; 7 positions match TRBD2. The clonotype comes from an elderly man with active COVID-19. Source material: peripheral blood. CDR3 sequence (DNA): TGCGCCAGCAGCGCCCACGCGGGGGCCGGGGAGCTGTTTTTT. Translation gives CASSAHAGAGELFF.